Below, 31 T cell receptor beta chains from the same sample are listed, as sequenced in a study of cytomegalovirus exposure and HLA in healthy donors. In the PCR, 60 Vbeta and 13 Jbeta primers were used. The data were produced by immunoSEQ multiplex PCR, yet TCRdb's version contains in-frame clones alone and is incomplete. The sample shows approximately 92,000 clones, around three quarters of them seen only once. Sequencing input: PBMCs. These receptors were obtained from a man aged 55 to 69 in good health and CMV-seronegative.

This rearrangement joins TRBV14 to TRBJ1-1; D is unresolved. The CDR3 is made up of 13 amino acids. CDR1 and CDR2 from the germline V gene are SGHDN and FVKESK. V lost 4 bases and J lost 11, with 17 bases in between. CDR3 residues: CASSPRGPPGAFF. In DNA, the CDR3 is TGTGCCAGCAGCCCGAGAGGTCCCCCTGGGGCTTTCTTT. Complete variable domain (other parts from reference TRBV14 and TRBJ1-1): EAGVTQFPSHSVIEKGQTVTLRCDPISGHDNLYWYRRVMGKEIKFLLHFVKESKQDESGMPNNRFLAERTGGTYSTLKVQPAELEDSGVYFCASSPRGPPGAFFGQGTRLTVV.

The table lists this clone with a few counts. V gene TRBV30 combines with J gene TRBJ2-5; D remains unclear. The V gene lost 0 bases and the J gene lost 4 bases, with 9 bases spanning the gap. CDR3 size: 13 residues. Germline loops: CDR1 GTSNPN, CDR2 SVGIG (reference sequence). The CDR3 nucleotides read TGTGCCTGGAGTGTAATGGCAGGAGAGACCCAGTACTTC. It translates to CAWSVMAGETQYF.

Only a few counts were recorded for this clone. The genes are TRBV5-4 and TRBJ2-4; 7 positions agree with TRBD1. Germline lookup yields CDR1 SGHNT and CDR2 YYREEE (reference sequence). Trimming removed 7 bases from V and 2 bases from J; junction bases left unmatched: 6. This CDR3 has 14 residues. The CDR3 coding sequence is TGTGCCAGCCACACAGGGGAGTCCAAAAACATTCAGTACTTC. Its translation: CASHTGESKNIQYF.

This rearrangement joins TRBV2 to TRBJ2-1, with 7 nucleotides matching TRBD1. V was clipped by 2 bases and J by 5 bases; unmatched bases: 6. In germline, CDR1 is SNHLY, CDR2 FYNNEI. The CDR3 runs to 15 residues. The CDR3 DNA follows: TGTGCCAGCAGTGAACGGGACAGAGTACACAATGAGCAGTTCTTC. Translation gives CASSERDRVHNEQFF. The variable domain in full, completed from reference TRBV2 and TRBJ2-1, reads EPEVTQTPSHQVTQMGQEVILRCVPISNHLYFYWYRQILGQKVEFLVSFYNNEISEKSEIFDDQFSVERPDGSNFTLKIRSTKLEDSAMYFCASSERDRVHNEQFFGPGTRLTVL.

The chain has TRBV30 and TRBJ2-7; 9 bases align to TRBD2. The CDR3 sequence is 15 residues long. Trimming cost V 3 bases and J 5 bases; bases outside gene matches: 11. The germline CDR1 and CDR2 sequences are GTSNPN and SVGIG (reference sequence). CDR3 nucleotide sequence: TGTGCCTGGAGCATCGCGGGGGGGCCAATCCACGAGCAGTACTTC. Amino acid sequence: CAWSIAGGPIHEQYF.

As DNA, the CDR3 is TGTGCCTGGAGTGTAGAGTTCGTGCTAGCGGGGGCCTCTGTCACAGATACGCAGTATTTT. Protein: CAWSVEFVLAGASVTDTQYF. The rearrangement joins TRBV30 to TRBJ2-3; 10 bases are shared with TRBD2. This CDR3 region has 20 residues. After removal of 0 bases from V and 2 bases from J, the junction contained 17 bases not matched to a gene. From germline, CDR1 is GTSNPN and CDR2 SVGIG (reference sequence).

The count of this clone is one. This chain uses TRBV18 with TRBJ1-4, with unresolved D. This CDR3 comprises 15 residues. Trimming took 3 bases from V and 0 from J, leaving 8 bases between them. From germline, CDR1 is KGHSH and CDR2 LQKENI. DNA for the CDR3: TGTGCCAGCTCACCCCCATCAGCAACTAATGAAAAACTGTTTTTT. Its protein product is CASSPPSATNEKLFF.

The chain uses TRBV29-1 and TRBJ2-7; D unclear. The CDR3 loop spans 12 amino acids. Deletions cut 5 bases from V and 0 bases from J, with 8 bases between. Germline V CDR1 and CDR2: SQVTM, ANQGSEA. CDR3 DNA: TGCAGCGTTATTAGTGGCTCCTACGAGCAGTACTTC. Protein product: CSVISGSYEQYF.

V usage is TRBV6-5 and J usage is TRBJ2-7; the D gene is possibly TRBD1 (5 bases). The germline V gene has CDR1 MNHEY and CDR2 SVGAGI. The V end lost 8 bases, the J end lost 0 bases, and 17 bases lay between the germline ends. There are 15 residues in the CDR3. The CDR3 sequence: CASAVTGYSSYEQYF. The DNA of the CDR3 is TGTGCCAGCGCGGTAACAGGCTACAGCTCCTACGAGCAGTACTTC.

The J gene is TRBJ1-4, the V gene TRBV28, with D tentatively TRBD1 (5 bases). The CDR3 sequence is 14 residues long. From germline, CDR1 is MDHEN and CDR2 SYDVKM. V lost 3 bases, J lost 7 bases, and 12 bases lay in between. The chain's CDR3 is CASSLGGKGEKLFF. In DNA form, the CDR3 reads TGTGCCAGCAGTTTGGGGGGGAAGGGTGAAAAACTGTTTTTT.

This chain uses TRBV9 with TRBJ1-1; D gene uncertain. The V and J ends lost 4 bases and 7 bases respectively, with 5 bases between them. The germline V gene has CDR1 SGDLS and CDR2 YYNGEE. This CDR3 contains 10 residues. The DNA of the CDR3 is TGTGCCAGCAGCCCCCGTGAAGCTTTCTTT. It codes for CASSPREAFF.

The CDR3 here is CASSLLNDQPQHF. The DNA for the CDR3 is TGTGCCAGCAGCTTGTTAAATGATCAGCCCCAGCATTTT. This rearrangement joins TRBV7-8 to TRBJ1-5; D not resolved. The CDR3 sequence is 13 residues long. Trimming took 3 bases from V and 5 from J, leaving 8 bases between them. Germline V lookup: CDR1 SGHVS, CDR2 FQNEAQ.

The genes are TRBV30 and TRBJ2-3, with 10 bases fitting TRBD2. Germline CDR1 is GTSNPN and CDR2 is SVGIG (reference sequence). Germline trimming cut 2 bases from V and 2 bases from J; bases unmatched to any gene: 7. This CDR3 contains 16 residues. The CDR3: CAWSPASGGPTDTQYF. Here the CDR3 DNA reads TGTGCCTGGAGTCCGGCTAGCGGGGGCCCCACAGATACGCAGTATTTT. The complete variable domain, with remaining parts taken from reference TRBV30 and TRBJ2-3, reads SQTIHQWPATLVQPVGSPLSLECTVEGTSNPNLYWYRQAAGRGLQLLFYSVGIGQISSEVPQNLSASRPQDRQFILSSKKLLLSDSGFYLCAWSPASGGPTDTQYFGPGTRLTVL.

This chain uses TRBV14 with TRBJ2-1; no reliable D call. In germline, CDR1 is SGHDN, CDR2 FVKESK. The V and J ends lost 4 bases and 4 bases respectively, with 2 bases between them. The CDR3 loop spans 11 amino acids. In nucleotides, the CDR3 is TGTGCCAGCAGCCCTTACAATGAGCAGTTCTTC. Amino acids: CASSPYNEQFF.

A few counts support this clone. The chain recombines TRBV10-3 with TRBJ2-1; TRBD1 agrees at 9 bases. Germline V gene lookup returns CDR1 ENHRY and CDR2 SYGVKD. The CDR3 contains 14 residues. The ends lost 7 bases at V and 8 bases at J; junction bases unmatched: 9. The CDR3 loop is CAITGDRGSYEQFF. CDR3 DNA sequence: TGTGCCATCACGGGAGACAGGGGGAGTTATGAGCAGTTCTTC.

This rearrangement joins TRBV11-2 to TRBJ2-3; D gene uncertain. Germline V gives CDR1 SGHAT, CDR2 FQNNGV. The CDR3 spans 13 residues. V gave up 1 base and J gave up 1 base, with 3 bases separating them. CDR3 nucleotides: TGTGCCAGCAGCTTAGCGGGCACAGATACGCAGTATTTT. This gives the protein CASSLAGTDTQYF.

The V gene is TRBV10-1, the J gene TRBJ1-5; a weak D match, TRBD1 (5 bases). CDR3 length: 14 residues. V gave up 7 bases and J gave up 2 bases, with 12 bases separating them. CDR1 is WNHNN, CDR2 SYGVQD, per germline (reference sequence). The DNA of the CDR3 is TGCGCCAGCATCCCAGGGTTGGGCAATCAGCCCCAGCATTTT. It yields the protein CASIPGLGNQPQHF.

The rearrangement joins TRBV5-6 to TRBJ1-1; a possible D gene is TRBD1 (5 bases). The V gene's germline CDR1 is SGHDT and CDR2 YYEEEE. CDR3 length: 15 residues. Trimming took off 4 bases at V and 5 bases at J, with 18 bases between the two ends. The CDR3 nucleotides read TGTGCCAGCAGCCGAAAGGCCAGGGTGGGGACTGAAGCTTTCTTT. It is translated as CASSRKARVGTEAFF. Variable domain in full (rest from reference TRBV5-6 and TRBJ1-1): DAGVTQSPTHLIKTRGQQVTLRCSPKSGHDTVSWYQQALGQGPQFIFQYYEEEERQRGNFPDRFSGHQFPNYSSELNVNALLLGDSALYLCASSRKARVGTEAFFGQGTRLTVV.

The chain uses TRBV19 and TRBJ2-4; the D gene is possibly TRBD1 (5 bases). The CDR3 runs to 16 residues. Trimming took off 1 base at V and 0 bases at J, with 10 bases between the two ends. The germline V gene encodes CDR1 LNHDA and CDR2 SQIVND (reference sequence). The CDR3 loop reads CASSIAPTGAKNIQYF. CDR3 nucleotide sequence: TGTGCCAGTAGTATAGCCCCAACAGGAGCCAAAAACATTCAGTACTTC. The full variable domain, rest sourced from reference TRBV19 and TRBJ2-4, is DGGITQSPKYLFRKEGQNVTLSCEQNLNHDAMYWYRQDPGQGLRLIYYSQIVNDFQKGDIAEGYSVSREKKESFPLTVTSAQKNPTAFYLCASSIAPTGAKNIQYFGAGTRLSVL.

This chain joins TRBV7-9 and TRBJ1-1; 7 bases match TRBD1. Germline V gene data show CDR1 as SEHNR and CDR2 as FQNEAQ (reference sequence). The CDR3 spans 16 residues. Trimming removed 2 bases from V and 0 bases from J; junction bases left unmatched: 6. Here the CDR3 reads CASSLKGDSLNTEAFF. Here the CDR3 DNA reads TGTGCCAGCAGCTTAAAAGGGGACAGCTTGAACACTGAAGCTTTCTTT.

This clone was recorded a few times. The J gene is TRBJ1-1, the V gene TRBV6-1, with 8 nucleotides matching TRBD1. J was trimmed by 4 bases and V by 4 bases; bases with no gene match: 5. CDR1 is MNHNS and CDR2 is SASEGT in the germline V gene. There are 14 residues in the CDR3. This CDR3 is CASSVQGDPTEAFF. In nucleotides, the CDR3 is TGTGCCAGCAGTGTACAGGGGGATCCCACTGAAGCTTTCTTT.

The V call is TRBV19, the J call TRBJ1-1, with 11 bases lining up with TRBD1. The junction had 5 bases not matched to a gene; V was cut back by 3 bases and J by 5 bases. Germline CDR1 and CDR2: LNHDA and SQIVND (reference sequence). CDR3 length: 15 amino acids. CDR3 in amino acids: CASSIRTGGKTEAFF. For the CDR3, the DNA is TGTGCCAGTAGTATCCGGACAGGGGGCAAAACTGAAGCTTTCTTT.

This clone was counted a single time. J is TRBJ2-6 and V is TRBV13; 9 bases agree with TRBD1. Germline loops: CDR1 PRHDT, CDR2 FYEKMQ (reference sequence). The CDR3 runs to 20 residues. V dropped 11 bases and J dropped 0; count of bases not matched to a gene: 20. The CDR3 bases are TGTGCCGTACTAGCCCGACAGGGGGGGCTCCTACGCTCTGGGGCCAACGTCCTGACTTTC. Amino acid sequence: CAVLARQGGLLRSGANVLTF.

The V gene is TRBV5-4, the J gene TRBJ2-2; D is possibly TRBD2 (5 bases). CDR1 and CDR2 (germline): SGHNT, YYREEE (reference sequence). The CDR3 has 17 residues. Trimming left V 2 bases short and J 6 bases short, with 20 bases between. The CDR3 sequence: CASSFPPAGPKAGELFF. The CDR3 DNA follows: TGTGCCAGCAGCTTCCCTCCGGCGGGTCCTAAGGCCGGGGAGCTGTTTTTT.

The V call is TRBV5-8, the J call TRBJ2-7; D is perhaps TRBD1 (6 bases). The CDR3 has 14 amino acids. Trimming removed 3 bases from V and 4 bases from J, with 14 bases in between. Germline-derived CDR1 and CDR2 are SGHTS and YDEGEE. In DNA form, the CDR3 reads TGTGCCAGCAGCTCCCGGGACACACTATACGAGCAGTACTTC. Translating gives CASSSRDTLYEQYF. Based on the CDR3 plus reference TRBV5-8 and TRBJ2-7, the full variable domain is EAGVTQSPTHLIKTRGQQATLRCSPISGHTSVYWYQQALGLGLQFLLWYDEGEERNRGNFPPRFSGRQFPNYSSELNVNALELEDSALYLCASSSRDTLYEQYFGPGTRLTVT.

V is TRBV25-1 and J is TRBJ2-3; weak D call: TRBD2 (6 bases). Germline lookup yields CDR1 MGHDK and CDR2 SYGVNS. The CDR3 covers 15 residues. V gave up 0 bases and J gave up 0 bases, with 7 bases separating them. CDR3 residues: CASSEYGGSTDTQYF. In DNA form, the CDR3 reads TGTGCCAGCAGTGAATACGGAGGGAGCACAGATACGCAGTATTTT.

This clone was picked up a small number of times. The V gene is TRBV6-1, the J gene TRBJ2-1; the match to TRBD1 covers 9 bases. The CDR3 has 11 residues. With V trimmed by 5 bases and J by 15 bases, 5 bases remained unmatched. Germline values: CDR1 MNHNS, CDR2 SASEGT. Here the CDR3 DNA reads TGTGCCAGCAGTCCGGGACAGGGACCGTTCTTC. The encoded protein is CASSPGQGPFF.

This clone was seen once. The chain combines TRBV6-6 with TRBJ2-5; 16 nucleotides line up with TRBD2. Trimming removed 5 bases from V and 3 bases from J; junction bases left unmatched: 3. This CDR3 region has 16 residues. Looked up from germline, CDR1 is MNHNY and CDR2 is SVGAGI (reference sequence). CDR3 sequence: CASSPGTSGGEETQYF. In DNA, the CDR3 is TGTGCCAGCAGTCCCGGGACTAGCGGGGGGGAAGAGACCCAGTACTTC.

The chain couples TRBV7-9 to TRBJ2-1, with D possibly TRBD1 on 6 matching bases. The CDR3 length is 14 residues. CDR1 SEHNR and CDR2 FQNEAQ come from the germline V gene (reference sequence). V dropped 7 bases and J dropped 4 bases, with 14 bases sitting between them. CDR3 sequence (DNA): TGTGCCAGCAAGACAGGAGGTGATTACAATGAGCAGTTCTTC. Protein sequence: CASKTGGDYNEQFF.

The V call is TRBV6-6, the J call TRBJ1-5; 7 bases match TRBD1. Germline CDR1 is MNHNY and CDR2 is SVGAGI (reference sequence). The junction had 9 bases not matched to a gene; V was cut back by 10 bases and J by 0 bases. The CDR3 has 15 residues. The CDR3 spells CATTTGRDSNQPQHF. Written as DNA, the CDR3 is TGTGCCACCACGACAGGGAGAGATAGCAATCAGCCCCAGCATTTT.

In nucleotides, the CDR3 is TGCGCCAGCAGCCAAGCCAGAGAGGGGACAGTCTATGAAAAACTGTTTTTT. This translates into CASSQAREGTVYEKLFF. The J gene is TRBJ1-4, the V gene TRBV4-3; 7 bases fit TRBD1. CDR3 length equals 17 residues. V shed 1 base and J 6 bases; nucleotides not matched to a gene: 11. Germline V gene sequence: CDR1 LGHNA, CDR2 YSLEER.